Below, 14 T cell receptor beta chains from the same sample are listed, as sequenced in a study of regulatory T cells in long-lasting Graves disease. Time point specified: newly diagnosed GD, antithyroid drugs for less than 3 months. From PBMCs, RNA was extracted and then used to make the TCR library. Arm-PCR with iRepertoire HTBI primers amplified the CDR3 regions for these TCR beta libraries. MiXCR, run by TCRdb on the multiplex PCR reads, gives a single entry per CDR3 protein. Of about 460,000 distinct CDR3 sequences listed, around 15% are singletons. These data also featured in a second study, about T cells in Graves' hyperthyroidism and ophthalmopathy.

The sequencing used peripheral blood mononuclear cells (PBMCs), collected at new diagnosis, from a patient treated with antithyroid drugs. These receptors were collected from a woman aged 50 to 60 with Graves disease.

This clonotype has ten or more counts. The J gene is TRBJ2-7, the V gene TRBV27; TRBD2 matches 7 bases. CDR1 is MNHEY, CDR2 SMNVEV, per germline (reference sequence). CDR3 length: 15 residues. V was clipped by 6 bases and J by 1 base; unmatched bases: 9. The CDR3 sequence: CASSLAGALSYEQYF. CDR3 sequence (DNA): TGTGCCAGCAGCTTAGCGGGTGCCCTTTCCTACGAGCAGTACTTC.

A remark on this clonotype: A read error may explain this, as a much larger clone is one base away. This chain links TRBV5-1 with TRBJ1-1; 8 bases match TRBD1. The CDR3 is 14 residues long. CDR1 is SGHRS, CDR2 YFSETQ, per germline. The DNA of the CDR3 is TGCGCCAGCACCCAGGGGGCTGGGGGCACTGAAGCTCTCTTT. Amino acid sequence: CASTQGAGGTEALF.

The chain has TRBV5-6 and TRBJ2-2; D might be TRBD2 (5 bases). The CDR3 spans 14 residues. V dropped 3 bases and J dropped 6 bases, with 12 bases sitting between them. Looked up from germline, CDR1 is SGHDT and CDR2 is YYEEEE. The CDR3 protein is CASSSRGAAGELFF. The CDR3 nucleotides read TGTGCCAGCAGCTCTCGGGGAGCGGCCGGGGAGCTGTTTTTT. Variable domain in full (rest from reference TRBV5-6 and TRBJ2-2): DAGVTQSPTHLIKTRGQQVTLRCSPKSGHDTVSWYQQALGQGPQFIFQYYEEEERQRGNFPDRFSGHQFPNYSSELNVNALLLGDSALYLCASSSRGAAGELFFGEGSRLTVL.

This clonotype has more than one count but fewer than ten. An end of the junction does not agree with germline; a read error may underlie this. This chain links TRBV28 with TRBJ1-4; D unresolved. Germline CDR1 reads MDHEN; CDR2 reads SYDVKM. The CDR3 is made up of 15 amino acids. This chain's CDR3 is CASSSQRRTNEKLLF. The CDR3, as DNA: TGTGCCAGCAGTTCTCAAAGACGCACTAATGAAAAACTGCTTTTT.

This clonotype appeared many times. This chain uses TRBV10-3 with TRBJ2-7, with a weak D call TRBD1 (6 bases). The CDR3 length is 13 residues. In germline, CDR1 is ENHRY, CDR2 SYGVKD. V was cut by 6 bases and J by 3 bases, with 12 bases left in between. This CDR3 is CAIRQGGVYEQYF. DNA for the CDR3: TGTGCCATCAGACAGGGCGGAGTCTACGAGCAGTACTTC.

This clonotype has at least ten counts. The V gene is TRBV7-3, the J gene TRBJ2-3; D gene ambiguous. V was clipped by 5 bases and J by 1 base, with 16 bases between them. The germline V gene has CDR1 SGHTA and CDR2 FQGTGA. CDR3 size: 16 residues. CDR3 DNA: TGTGCCAGCAGCCCCGGCCCAATTGATGGCACAGATACGCAGTATTTT. This gives the protein CASSPGPIDGTDTQYF.

This clonotype was detected many times. The chain carries TRBV3-1 and TRBJ1-2, with D uncertain. The CDR3 runs 12 residues. Germline CDR1 is LGHDT and CDR2 is YNNKEL (reference sequence). V lost 4 bases and J lost 3, with 6 bases in between. The CDR3 loop reads CASSRDYYGYTF. CDR3 coding DNA: TGTGCCAGCAGCCGCGACTACTATGGCTACACCTTC.

This clonotype has more than one count but fewer than ten. The rearrangement links TRBV24-1 to TRBJ2-7; 10 bases are a match to TRBD2. Germline V gives CDR1 KGHDR, CDR2 SFDVKD. The CDR3 runs to 19 residues. J gave up 2 bases and V 0 bases, and 12 bases lay outside the gene matches. The CDR3 region has the DNA TGTGCCACCAGTGATTTGCATCGGAGCGGGAGGGCCAACGCCTACGAGCAGTACTTC. Translating it yields CATSDLHRSGRANAYEQYF.

This clonotype was observed many times. The genes are TRBV6-1 and TRBJ2-7, with TRBD2 identical over 10 bases. J lost 2 bases, V lost 6 bases, and 7 bases had no gene match. The V gene's germline CDR1 is MNHNS and CDR2 SASEGT. This CDR3 has 15 amino acids. The CDR3 loop is CASSQGTSVTYEQYF. CDR3 bases: TGTGCCAGCAGCCAGGGGACTAGCGTAACCTACGAGCAGTACTTC.

This clonotype appeared a few times. The genes are TRBV9 and TRBJ1-3; no firm D call. The CDR3 contains 15 residues. Germline lookup yields CDR1 SGDLS and CDR2 YYNGEE. V dropped 0 bases and J dropped 0 bases, with 7 bases sitting between them. This chain's CDR3 is CASSVDGASGNTIYF. The CDR3 coding sequence is TGTGCCAGCAGCGTAGACGGAGCCTCTGGAAACACCATATATTTT.

The CDR3 loop is CASSFPDTPSSGNTIYF. The CDR3 DNA reads as TGTGCCAGCAGTTTTCCCGATACCCCCTCTTCTGGAAACACCATATATTTT. The J gene is TRBJ1-3, the V gene TRBV12-3 or TRBV12-4; D remains ambiguous. The CDR3 covers 17 residues. The germline V and J ends were trimmed by 3 bases and 1 base, with 16 bases remaining between them.

This clonotype was detected many times. The chain joins TRBV5-1 to TRBJ2-7, with D maybe TRBD1 (5 bases). This CDR3 has 15 amino acids. Germline assignment: CDR1 SGHRS and CDR2 YFSETQ. V shed 0 bases and J shed 2 bases, with 12 bases lying between them. The CDR3 reads CASSLEGRGTYEQYF. DNA for the CDR3: TGCGCCAGCAGCTTGGAGGGGCGTGGGACCTACGAGCAGTACTTC.

This clonotype appeared a few times. The CDR3 protein is CASSYSTGLSGYTF. In nucleotides, the CDR3 is TGTGCCAGCAGTTACTCTACGGGGCTCTCTGGCTACACCTTC. The chain employs TRBV6-5 and TRBJ1-2; the D gene is possibly TRBD1 (5 bases). V was shortened by 0 bases and J by 7 bases, with 12 bases between the two germline ends. This CDR3 is 14 amino acids long. Germline V gene data show CDR1 as MNHEY and CDR2 as SVGAGI.

The chain recombines TRBV20-1 with TRBJ2-2, with 8 bases matching TRBD1. Losses at the gene ends were 4 bases for V and 1 base for J; bases not matched to a gene: 8. Germline values: CDR1 DFQATT, CDR2 SNEGSKA (reference sequence). The CDR3 loop spans 16 amino acids. CDR3 nucleotide sequence: TGCAGTGCTAACCCCGACGACAGGGGGAACACCGGGGAGCTGTTTTTT. Encoded protein: CSANPDDRGNTGELFF.